This T cell receptor (beta chain) emerged from a study of neurological immune-mediated disorders. Study conclusions and caveats: The greatest TCR clonal expansion occurred in HTLV-1-associated myelopathy and the least in multiple sclerosis, which fell below healthy controls. Neither clinical nor MRI features were associated with the multiple sclerosis repertoire cluster.

The unsorted libraries were prepared from 2 million PBMCs (stored at -80 C). This clonotype was counted ten times or more. The antigen is unknown. Synthesis of cDNA was accomplished via 5'RACE employing 10-nucleotide random UMIs. Using its own MiXCR run on the 5' RACE reads, TCRdb lists one record per CDR3 protein. This table holds roughly 66,000 distinct CDR3 sequences, roughly 4.8% found once. Trimming took 0 bases from V and 3 from J; bases not matched to a gene: 10. The CDR3 extends over 18 amino acids. Germline V CDR1 and CDR2: LGHNA, YSLEER. This TCR was recovered from an older woman with multiple sclerosis. The sample consisted of PBMCs. The chain recombines TRBV4-3 with TRBJ2-2; 7 nucleotides line up with TRBD2. The chain's CDR3 is CASSQDLGGDRYTGELFF. The CDR3 bases are TGCGCCAGCAGCCAAGATCTTGGGGGGGATAGGTACACCGGGGAGCTGTTTTTT.